This T cell receptor (beta chain) emerged from a study of cytomegalovirus exposure and HLA in healthy donors. V was trimmed by 3 bases and J by 3 bases, leaving 11 bases between them. Germline values: CDR1 SNHLY, CDR2 FYNNEI. The CDR3 length is 15 residues. PCR was performed using 60 Vbeta and 13 Jbeta primers. Repertoires were generated with immunoSEQ multiplex PCR, while TCRdb's copy carries only in-frame clones and drops some. This sample's table reports about 160,000 clones. Findings and caveats of the study: Accurate predictions that matched the HLA-A and HLA-B alleles of most subjects were reportedly made from TCR beta sequences.

A word on this clone: Its matching antigen is unknown.

This TCR derives from a young man in good health and CMV-seronegative. The chain uses TRBV2 and TRBJ2-2; the D is unclear. The material sequenced was PBMCs. The CDR3 region is CASSDGLADTGELFF. The CDR3 DNA sequence: TGTGCCAGCAGTGATGGGTTGGCGGACACCGGGGAGCTGTTTTTT.